This TCR beta chain was identified in a study of cytotoxic CD8 clonotypes in ibrutinib-treated CLL. TCRdb's copy holds only in-frame clones and misses some; the assay was immunoSEQ multiplex PCR. The profile covers about 270,000 clones, with 65% to 85% appearing a single time and around 5.3% taken by the ten largest. CDR3 length: 13 residues. V shed 4 bases and J shed 4 bases, with 8 bases lying between them. Per germline, CDR1 PRHDT and CDR2 FYEKMQ (reference sequence). The TCR originated in a human donor with chronic lymphocytic leukemia. V usage is TRBV13 and J usage is TRBJ2-1; weak D call: TRBD1 (7 bases). Sequencing was performed on PBMCs, taken at disease progression, from a patient treated with ibrutinib. CDR3 nucleotides: TGTGCCAGCAGCTCAGGGGGGTACAATGAGCAGTTCTTC. Its translation: CASSSGGYNEQFF.